One and the same sample provided the 27 T cell receptor beta chains below, sequenced in a study of blood T cell repertoires in COVID-19. TCRdb's table, derived via immunoSEQ multiplex PCR, lists solely in-frame clones and lacks some. The sample includes around 160,000 clones, 84% of them seen just once. Sequenced material: peripheral blood. Source of these receptors: a human donor in a cohort sampled during active COVID-19.

V usage is TRBV4-1 and J usage is TRBJ2-1, with D possibly matching TRBD2 (5 bases). The CDR3 totals 15 residues. V gave up 2 bases and J gave up 0 bases, with 8 bases separating them. Germline-derived CDR1 and CDR2 are MGHRA and YSYEKL. The CDR3 protein is CASSQQTTSYNEQFF. CDR3 DNA: TGCGCCAGCAGCCAACAGACTACCTCCTACAATGAGCAGTTCTTC.

This rearrangement joins TRBV29-1 to TRBJ2-7; D is possibly TRBD1 (5 bases). Trimming pared 1 base from V and 5 bases from J, leaving 12 bases between. This CDR3 has 13 amino acids. Germline values: CDR1 SQVTM, CDR2 ANQGSEA. The CDR3 is CSVEGRGGDEQYF. CDR3 nucleotides: TGCAGCGTTGAAGGAAGGGGCGGCGACGAGCAGTACTTC.

The chain is built from TRBV13 and TRBJ1-2, with 7 nucleotides matching TRBD1. This CDR3 region has 14 residues. Germline V gene data show CDR1 as PRHDT and CDR2 as FYEKMQ (reference sequence). J gave up 8 bases and V 2 bases, and 8 bases lay outside the gene matches. CDR3 nucleotides: TGTGCCAGCAGCTTAAAAGGGACAGTAAGAGGCTACACCTTC. This encodes CASSLKGTVRGYTF.

The rearrangement uses TRBV28 and TRBJ1-2, with 9 bases matching TRBD1. CDR1 and CDR2 (germline): MDHEN, SYDVKM. CDR3 size: 12 residues. Unmatched junction bases numbered 3, after V lost 0 bases and J lost 13 bases. The CDR3 DNA reads TGTGCCAGCAGTTTATGGGAGGGACAGGGCACCTTC. Encoded protein: CASSLWEGQGTF.

The chain recombines TRBV7-2 with TRBJ2-5; 8 bases fit TRBD2. This CDR3 comprises 13 residues. Looked up from germline, CDR1 is SGHTA and CDR2 is FQGNSA. With 5 bases clipped from V and 2 bases from J, the junction kept 1 base outside the gene matches. Here the CDR3 DNA reads TGTGCCAGCAGCACGGGGGGGCAAGAGACCCAGTACTTC. Protein sequence: CASSTGGQETQYF.

The sample holds one count of this clone. The genes are TRBV2 and TRBJ1-2; the D is unclear. Germline CDR1 and CDR2: SNHLY and FYNNEI. V was cut by 4 bases and J by 1 base, with 10 bases left in between. This CDR3 is built from 14 residues. CDR3 coding DNA: TGTGCCAGCAGTGGTAGCAGCTATAACTATGGCTACACCTTC. The encoded protein is CASSGSSYNYGYTF.

Judged by abundance, this clone is medium-sized. The chain links TRBV7-2 to TRBJ1-5; no clear D gene. V dropped 5 bases and J dropped 3 bases, with 11 bases sitting between them. The CDR3 spans 14 residues. The germline V gene has CDR1 SGHTA and CDR2 FQGNSA. The CDR3 nucleotides read TGTGCCAGCAGCACAGACACCTACAATCAGCCCCAGCATTTT. Encoded protein: CASSTDTYNQPQHF.

V usage is TRBV7-8 and J usage is TRBJ2-5, with D unclear. CDR1 is SGHVS and CDR2 is FQNEAQ in the germline V gene. The CDR3 length is 12 residues. The V end was cut by 5 bases, the J end by 12 bases, with 16 bases between. CDR3: CASSPPEIRKYF. CDR3 nucleotides: TGTGCCAGCAGCCCCCCTGAGATTAGAAAGTACTTC. The entire variable domain, with the rest obtained from reference TRBV7-8 and TRBJ2-5, is as follows: GAGVSQSPRYKVAKRGQDVALRCDPISGHVSLFWYQQALGQGPEFLTYFQNEAQLDKSGLPSDRFFAERPEGSVSTLKIQRTQQEDSAVYLCASSPPEIRKYFGPGTRLLVL.

This clone was seen a single time. Here the CDR3 reads CASRPQGNYGYTF. The CDR3 nucleotides read TGTGCCAGCAGGCCCCAGGGGAACTATGGCTACACCTTC. The chain carries TRBV28 and TRBJ1-2; possible D gene TRBD1, 6 bases. Trimming left V 6 bases short and J 2 bases short, with 10 bases between. Germline CDR1 and CDR2: MDHEN and SYDVKM. The CDR3 is made up of 13 amino acids.

The V gene is TRBV7-9, the J gene TRBJ1-2; unclear D gene. The germline V and J ends were trimmed by 0 bases and 0 bases, with 2 bases remaining between them. This CDR3 is built from 13 residues. Germline CDR1 and CDR2: SEHNR and FQNEAQ (reference sequence). CDR3 in DNA: TGTGCCAGCAGCTTAGCCGCTAACTATGGCTACACCTTC. Protein: CASSLAANYGYTF.

This clone was found a few times. Within the sample, other DNA sequences also encode this same CDR3. The chain links TRBV4-3 to TRBJ2-2; 11 positions agree with TRBD1. Unmatched junction bases numbered 0, after V lost 3 bases and J lost 0 bases. Per the germline V gene, CDR1 is LGHNA and CDR2 is YSLEER. The CDR3 spans 16 residues. CDR3 DNA: TGCGCCAGCAGCCAGGGACAGGGGGCGAACACCGGGGAGCTGTTTTTT. It is translated as CASSQGQGANTGELFF.

This clone was counted a few times. This chain connects TRBV4-1 to TRBJ2-7, with 10 bases that match TRBD1. Germline trimming cut 5 bases from V and 5 bases from J; bases unmatched to any gene: 6. Per germline, CDR1 MGHRA and CDR2 YSYEKL. The CDR3 has 14 amino acids. CDR3 nucleotide sequence: TGCGCCAGCAGCGGCCGGGACAGGGGACACGAGCAGTACTTC. Protein product: CASSGRDRGHEQYF.

The chain combines TRBV6-5 with TRBJ1-1, with D possibly TRBD1 on 6 matching bases. The V end was cut by 6 bases, the J end by 7 bases, with 18 bases between. The CDR3 is 14 amino acids. Germline V gene lookup returns CDR1 MNHEY and CDR2 SVGAGI. Here the CDR3 DNA reads TGTGCCAGCAGAGTCAGGGGAGAGGTAAGTGAAGCTTTCTTT. Protein product: CASRVRGEVSEAFF.

This sequence joins TRBV28 and TRBJ1-5; D might be TRBD1 (5 bases). This CDR3 region has 10 residues. The V gene's germline CDR1 is MDHEN and CDR2 SYDVKM. CDR3 sequence reads: CVSGVQPQHF. Written as DNA, the CDR3 is TGTGTATCGGGGGTTCAGCCCCAGCATTTT.

The gene calls are TRBV30 and TRBJ2-1; 9 positions match TRBD2. Germline values: CDR1 GTSNPN, CDR2 SVGIG (reference sequence). The V gene end was trimmed by 3 bases and the J gene end by 7 bases; junction bases not matched to a gene: 4. The CDR3 length is 13 residues. The CDR3 spells CAWRASGTNEQFF. The CDR3 nucleotides read TGTGCCTGGAGGGCTAGCGGGACTAATGAGCAGTTCTTC.

This clone was detected a few times. The J gene is TRBJ1-5, the V gene TRBV2; the match to TRBD1 covers 7 bases. From germline, CDR1 is SNHLY and CDR2 FYNNEI. This CDR3 spans 14 amino acids. After removal of 6 bases from V and 2 bases from J, the junction contained 4 bases not matched to a gene. The CDR3: CASSADRGNQPQHF. The CDR3, as DNA: TGTGCCAGCAGCGCTGACAGGGGCAATCAGCCCCAGCATTTT. Drawing the rest from reference TRBV2 and TRBJ1-5, the complete variable domain is EPEVTQTPSHQVTQMGQEVILRCVPISNHLYFYWYRQILGQKVEFLVSFYNNEISEKSEIFDDQFSVERPDGSNFTLKIRSTKLEDSAMYFCASSADRGNQPQHFGDGTRLSIL.

The genes are TRBV5-1 and TRBJ2-5; 7 bases fit TRBD1. Germline CDR1 SGHRS, CDR2 YFSETQ. The CDR3 runs to 15 residues. J gave up 5 bases and V 4 bases, and 11 bases lay outside the gene matches. CDR3 sequence reads: CASSLGTDPRETQYF. As DNA, the CDR3 is TGCGCCAGCAGCCTCGGGACAGATCCTCGGGAGACCCAGTACTTC.

This chain joins TRBV30 and TRBJ1-5; D possibly corresponds to TRBD1 (6 bases). CDR3 length: 13 amino acids. Germline V gene sequence: CDR1 GTSNPN, CDR2 SVGIG (reference sequence). The V and J ends lost 0 bases and 9 bases respectively, with 12 bases between them. The DNA for the CDR3 is TGTGCCTGGAGTGTACAGGGAGGGGGGCCCCAGCATTTT. Its protein is CAWSVQGGGPQHF.

This clone was counted only a few times. Other DNA variants within this sample encode the same CDR3. The J gene is TRBJ1-2, the V gene TRBV6-5, with 7 positions matching TRBD1. Germline lookup yields CDR1 MNHEY and CDR2 SVGAGI. The length of the CDR3 is 15 residues. With 5 bases clipped from V and 0 bases from J, the junction kept 6 bases outside the gene matches. The CDR3 DNA sequence: TGTGCCAGCAGTAGCCCGGGACAGACTAACTATGGCTACACCTTC. Its translation is CASSSPGQTNYGYTF.

This sequence joins TRBV10-3 and TRBJ1-6; D is perhaps TRBD1 (5 bases). Per the germline V gene, CDR1 is ENHRY and CDR2 is SYGVKD. This CDR3 is 15 amino acids long. Trimming removed 6 bases at V and 8 bases at J, with 17 bases between. The CDR3 here is CAISDSGGRDSPLHF. DNA for the CDR3: TGTGCCATCAGCGACTCCGGGGGACGGGATTCACCCCTCCACTTT.

This clone appeared once. The V and J genes are TRBV7-9 and TRBJ1-1, with TRBD1 as a possible D gene (5 bases). This CDR3 comprises 15 residues. The V end lost 0 bases, the J end lost 1 base, and 9 bases lay between the germline ends. In germline, CDR1 is SEHNR, CDR2 FQNEAQ (reference sequence). The CDR3 sequence is CASSLAGAPNTEAFF. CDR3 in DNA: TGTGCCAGCAGCTTAGCAGGGGCTCCGAACACTGAAGCTTTCTTT.

The genes are TRBV15 and TRBJ2-1, with TRBD2 matching 7 bases. The germline gives CDR1 LNHNV, CDR2 YYDKDF (reference sequence). The CDR3 is 17 residues long. The trim removed 2 bases at V and 0 bases at J, leaving 7 bases unmatched. As DNA, the CDR3 is TGTGCCACCAGCAGACCTACTAGCGACCTCTCCTACAATGAGCAGTTCTTC. Amino acid sequence: CATSRPTSDLSYNEQFF.

The chain uses TRBV2 and TRBJ1-6; a weak D match, TRBD1 (6 bases). Germline V gene data show CDR1 as SNHLY and CDR2 as FYNNEI. The V and J ends lost 0 bases and 14 bases respectively, with 17 bases between them. The CDR3 extends over 15 amino acids. CDR3: CASSEALRRGTTLHF. The CDR3 DNA reads TGTGCCAGCAGTGAAGCGCTTCGGCGGGGGACAACCCTCCACTTT.

This clone has ten or more counts. The chain uses TRBV6-5 and TRBJ2-3; 7 nucleotides match TRBD1. The V gene end was trimmed by 9 bases and the J gene end by 6 bases; junction bases not matched to a gene: 12. This CDR3 contains 14 residues. Germline CDR1 is MNHEY and CDR2 is SVGAGI. In DNA form, the CDR3 reads TGTGCCAGTAGGACAGGAGCCCCCGGGGATACGCAGTATTTT. Its translation: CASRTGAPGDTQYF.

The chain couples TRBV30 to TRBJ1-2; unclear D gene. CDR3 length equals 13 residues. Germline V gene sequence: CDR1 GTSNPN, CDR2 SVGIG (reference sequence). Trimming removed 6 bases at V and 2 bases at J, with 13 bases between. DNA for the CDR3: TGTGCCTGTCATCCCACAGTCAACTATGGCTACACCTTC. Translated, it gives CACHPTVNYGYTF.

The sample holds a few counts of this clone. The chain is built from TRBV10-3 and TRBJ1-1, with D possibly matching TRBD1 (6 bases). The V and J ends lost 2 bases and 4 bases respectively, with 17 bases between them. This CDR3 has 16 residues. Germline V gene sequence: CDR1 ENHRY, CDR2 SYGVKD. The CDR3 DNA is TGTGCCATCAGTGAGCCGACGGCCCAGGGGAGCACTGAAGCTTTCTTT. Translation gives CAISEPTAQGSTEAFF.

The chain is built from TRBV30 and TRBJ2-3, with 11 bases matching TRBD2. Losses at the gene ends were 1 base for V and 8 bases for J; bases not matched to a gene: 8. This CDR3 contains 15 residues. CDR1 and CDR2 (germline): GTSNPN, SVGIG (reference sequence). The chain's CDR3 is CAWSEGGLADFTQYF. DNA of the CDR3: TGTGCCTGGAGTGAGGGGGGACTAGCGGACTTTACGCAGTATTTT.